Listed here are 9 T cell receptor beta chains from one sample, sequenced in a study of regulatory T cells in long-lasting Graves disease. Indicated time point: persistent/refractory GD, antithyroid drugs over 5 years with positive TRAb. From RNA extracted from PBMCs, the TCR library was made. Construction of TCR beta libraries relied on iRepertoire HTBI primers and on Arm-PCR targeting CDR3 regions. TCRdb re-called the multiplex PCR reads through MiXCR, storing one row per CDR3 protein. The repertoire consists of roughly 470,000 distinct CDR3 sequences, with 20% to 25% occurring once and the leading ten covering 6.5% to 8%. The sample in question was peripheral blood mononuclear cells (PBMCs), obtained when the disease was refractory, from a patient treated with antithyroid drugs. The origin of the receptors is a female donor with Graves disease.

This clonotype was observed at least ten times. The chain combines TRBV28 with TRBJ2-5, with TRBD1 as a possible D gene (6 bases). Germline CDR1 reads MDHEN; CDR2 reads SYDVKM. Trimming left V 7 bases short and J 1 base short, with 19 bases between. The length of the CDR3 is 16 residues. The CDR3 DNA is TGTGCCAGCACCCCTATGGACAGTCCCTTCCAAGAGACCCAGTACTTC. Translated: CASTPMDSPFQETQYF.

There are a few counts of this clonotype. This chain joins TRBV27 and TRBJ2-5; D is uncertain. CDR1 and CDR2 from the germline V gene are MNHEY and SMNVEV (reference sequence). The CDR3 has 14 amino acids. The V end was cut by 6 bases, the J end by 1 base, with 12 bases between. The CDR3, as DNA: TGTGCCAGCAGCCGCTGGATGAGCCAAGAGACCCAGTACTTC. Residues: CASSRWMSQETQYF.

This clonotype was detected ten times or more. This sequence joins TRBV19 and TRBJ2-5, with a tentative D call TRBD1 (5 bases). Trimming stripped 7 bases from V and 5 bases from J, with 20 bases between. The V gene's germline CDR1 is LNHDA and CDR2 SQIVND (reference sequence). The CDR3 spans 15 residues. CDR3 region: CASNPQGEDGETQYF. Written as DNA, the CDR3 is TGTGCCAGTAATCCCCAGGGCGAGGACGGGGAGACCCAGTACTTC.

V is TRBV5-8 and J is TRBJ2-2; D is undetermined. In germline, CDR1 is SGHTS, CDR2 YDEGEE. The CDR3 runs to 16 residues. V lost 1 base, J lost 4 bases, and 14 bases lay in between. The CDR3 DNA sequence: TGTGCCAGCAGCTTGTGTCCCCCAGCGAGCACCGGGGAGCTGTTTTTT. Translating it yields CASSLCPPASTGELFF. The full variable domain, with the rest looked up from reference TRBV5-8 and TRBJ2-2, is EAGVTQSPTHLIKTRGQQATLRCSPISGHTSVYWYQQALGLGLQFLLWYDEGEERNRGNFPPRFSGRQFPNYSSELNVNALELEDSALYLCASSLCPPASTGELFFGEGSRLTVL.

This clonotype has a count of ten or more. This sequence joins TRBV2 and TRBJ2-7, with 8 bases fitting TRBD1. This CDR3 spans 17 amino acids. The junction had 12 bases not matched to a gene; V was cut back by 4 bases and J by 1 base. CDR1 SNHLY and CDR2 FYNNEI come from the germline V gene. The CDR3, as DNA: TGTGCCAGCAGTGTTTCAGGGGGCAGACTTGATTCCTACGAGCAGTACTTC. Translated: CASSVSGGRLDSYEQYF.

In this sample, this clonotype turned up a few times. The CDR3 protein is CSVGRTDTQYF. The DNA for the CDR3 is TGCAGCGTTGGCCGCACAGATACGCAGTATTTT. The rearrangement joins TRBV29-1 to TRBJ2-3; no definite D call. Trimming took off 4 bases at V and 1 base at J, with 3 bases between the two ends. Germline CDR1 is SQVTM and CDR2 is ANQGSEA. There are 11 residues in the CDR3.

This clonotype was found a few times. The chain recombines TRBV19 with TRBJ2-2; tentative D call: TRBD2 (6 bases). V lost 8 bases to trimming and J lost 5 bases, with 21 bases between them. Germline CDR1 and CDR2: LNHDA and SQIVND (reference sequence). CDR3 length: 16 amino acids. The CDR3 reads CASRPLPGDGTGELFF. Written as DNA, the CDR3 is TGTGCCAGTCGACCACTACCGGGAGACGGAACCGGGGAGCTGTTTTTT.

This clonotype was seen ten or more times. V and J are TRBV7-8 and TRBJ1-2; no clear D. Between the trimmed V and J ends, which lost 5 bases and 3 bases, there was a span of 13 bases. In germline, CDR1 is SGHVS, CDR2 FQNEAQ. The length of the CDR3 is 14 residues. DNA of the CDR3: TGTGCCAGCAGCCCCTGGACGGTGGACTATGGCTACACCTTC. Amino acid sequence: CASSPWTVDYGYTF.

There are many counts of this clonotype. This chain joins TRBV6-2 or TRBV6-3 and TRBJ2-7; 9 nucleotides align to TRBD1. The CDR3 contains 15 residues. Germline values: CDR1 MNHEY, CDR2 SVGEGT. The trim removed 2 bases at V and 4 bases at J, leaving 6 bases unmatched. CDR3 in amino acids: CASSYTRDRVYEQYF. CDR3 coding DNA: TGTGCCAGCAGTTACACCAGGGACAGGGTTTACGAGCAGTACTTC.